This T cell receptor beta chain is drawn from a study of shared clonotypes between healthy human individuals. The table came from immunoSEQ multiplex PCR; TCRdb's copy has only in-frame clones and leaves some out. The sample lists a few hundred thousand clones; 95% to 98% were seen once. V was clipped by 7 bases and J by 2 bases, with 11 bases between them. The CDR3 runs to 13 residues. Germline assignment: CDR1 SEHNR and CDR2 FQNEAQ (reference sequence). The origin of this receptor is a woman in her twenties or thirties in good health. This chain joins TRBV7-9 and TRBJ2-5; D is uncertain. Sequences were obtained from naive CD4+ T cells sorted from blood. Specified subset: CD45RA+ positively selected. The CDR3 region is CASITAGQETQYF. The CDR3 region has the DNA TGTGCCAGCATCACAGCCGGGCAAGAGACCCAGTACTTC.